This T cell receptor beta chain was captured by sequencing in a study of breast tumors, draining lymph nodes, adjacent tissues. At least ten counts were recorded for this clonotype. Antigen specificity is unknown. The CDR3 sequence is 14 residues long. Germline CDR1 and CDR2: DFQATT and SNEGSKA (reference sequence). Trimming cost V 6 bases and J 5 bases, with 20 bases left between them. Overall study findings and caveats: Luminal-like breast cancer showed significantly higher tumor–nontumor repertoire similarity than basal-like. Data fit most tumor T cells coming from lymph node, expanding in tumor. Tumor repertoires ranked between lymph nodes and nontumor tissue in diversity, with V and J gene preferences. The lymph node origin of tumor T cells was framed as consistent with a hypothesis, not demonstrated.

MiXCR, applied by TCRdb to the multiplex PCR reads, yields one record per CDR3 protein. The data contain about 130,000 distinct CDR3 sequences, 20% to 25% of them singletons. Axillary draining lymph nodes of breast cancer patients supplied the node samples. The genes are TRBV20-1 and TRBJ2-7; tentative D call: TRBD2 (7 bases). The sequence was obtained from a female donor with breast cancer. Some clones in this sample may be carry-over from other donors' samples. The sequenced sample consisted of axillary lymph node tissue. CDR3 in DNA: TGCAGTGCCCCCAGGGGCGGGAGTCAGAACGAGCAGTACTTC. As protein: CSAPRGGSQNEQYF.